Below, one T cell receptor beta chain is given with its context. The target antigen is unknown. The sample is drawn from a study of blood T cells in healthy people across ages. Study as a whole: Roughly one uniquely barcoded beta molecule per two T cells was captured.

A second about 7 to 11 cycle PCR used barcoded and J-beta primers. Unique molecular identifiers of 12 random nucleotides labeled each cDNA. MiXCR, applied by TCRdb to the 5' RACE reads, yields one record per CDR3 protein. The repertoire holds about 570,000 distinct CDR3 sequences, with 27% as singletons. The ends were cut back, 2 bases at V and 3 bases at J, with 11 bases in the middle. Germline V gene data show CDR1 as KGHSH and CDR2 as LQKENI. CDR3 length: 14 amino acids. Study-wide findings and caveats: Estimates drawn from one million T cells were deemed to understate diversity.

This chain joins TRBV18 and TRBJ2-7; D uncertain. Input material: blood. The TCR comes from a woman aged 65 to 85 in good health. The CDR3 coding sequence is TGTGCCAGCTCACCAGCTCTTTTGGTCTACGAGCAGTACTTC. It yields the protein CASSPALLVYEQYF.